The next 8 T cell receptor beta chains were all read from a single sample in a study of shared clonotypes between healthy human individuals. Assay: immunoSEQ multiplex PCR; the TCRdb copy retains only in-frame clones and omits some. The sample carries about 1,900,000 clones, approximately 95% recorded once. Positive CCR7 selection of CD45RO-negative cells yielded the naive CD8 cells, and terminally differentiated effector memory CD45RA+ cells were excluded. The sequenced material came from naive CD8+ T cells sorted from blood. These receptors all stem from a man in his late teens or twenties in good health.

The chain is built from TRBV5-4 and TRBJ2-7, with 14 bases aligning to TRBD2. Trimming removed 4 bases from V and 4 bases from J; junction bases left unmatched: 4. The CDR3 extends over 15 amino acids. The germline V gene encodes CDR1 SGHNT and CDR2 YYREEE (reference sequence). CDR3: CASSLGTSGGYEQYF. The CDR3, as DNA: TGTGCCAGCAGCCTCGGGACTAGCGGGGGATACGAGCAGTACTTC.

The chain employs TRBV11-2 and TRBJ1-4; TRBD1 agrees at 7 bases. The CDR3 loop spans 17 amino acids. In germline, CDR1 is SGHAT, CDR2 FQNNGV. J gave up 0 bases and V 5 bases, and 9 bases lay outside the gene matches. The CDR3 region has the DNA TGTGCCAGCAGCCTCGGGACAGCCCCTGCAACTAATGAAAAACTGTTTTTT. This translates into CASSLGTAPATNEKLFF.

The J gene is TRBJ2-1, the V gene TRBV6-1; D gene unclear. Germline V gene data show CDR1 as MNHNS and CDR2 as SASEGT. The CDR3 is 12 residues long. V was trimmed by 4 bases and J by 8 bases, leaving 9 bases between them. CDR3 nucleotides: TGTGCCAGCAGTGGTCCCCCGGATGAGCAGTTCTTC. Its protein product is CASSGPPDEQFF.

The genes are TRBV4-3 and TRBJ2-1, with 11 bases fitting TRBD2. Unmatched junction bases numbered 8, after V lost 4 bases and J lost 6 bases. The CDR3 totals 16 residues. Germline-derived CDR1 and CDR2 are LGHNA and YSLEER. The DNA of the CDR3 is TGCGCCAGCAGCCGTATGGGGACTAGCGGACTCAATGAGCAGTTCTTC. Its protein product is CASSRMGTSGLNEQFF.

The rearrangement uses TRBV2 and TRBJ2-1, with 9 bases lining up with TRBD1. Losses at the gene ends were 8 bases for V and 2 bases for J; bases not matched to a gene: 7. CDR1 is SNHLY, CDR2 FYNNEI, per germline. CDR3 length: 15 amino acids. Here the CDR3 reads CASGDRGIPYNEQFF. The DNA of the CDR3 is TGTGCCAGCGGCGACAGGGGGATCCCCTACAATGAGCAGTTCTTC.

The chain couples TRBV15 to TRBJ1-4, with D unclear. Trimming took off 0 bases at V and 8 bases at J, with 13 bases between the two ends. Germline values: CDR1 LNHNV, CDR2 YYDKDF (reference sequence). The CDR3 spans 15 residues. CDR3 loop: CATSREGFREEKLFF. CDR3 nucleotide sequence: TGTGCCACCAGCAGAGAGGGATTCCGGGAGGAAAAACTGTTTTTT.

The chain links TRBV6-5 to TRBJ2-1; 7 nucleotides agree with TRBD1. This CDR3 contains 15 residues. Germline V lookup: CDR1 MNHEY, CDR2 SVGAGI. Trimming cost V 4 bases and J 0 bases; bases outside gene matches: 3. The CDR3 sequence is CASSWGQSSYNEQFF. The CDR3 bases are TGTGCCAGCAGTTGGGGACAGAGCTCCTACAATGAGCAGTTCTTC.

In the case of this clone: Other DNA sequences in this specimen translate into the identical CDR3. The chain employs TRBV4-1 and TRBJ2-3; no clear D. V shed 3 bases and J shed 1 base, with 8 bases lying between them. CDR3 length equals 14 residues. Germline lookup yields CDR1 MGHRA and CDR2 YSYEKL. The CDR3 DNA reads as TGCGCCAGCAGCCAGGGTACCGGCACAGATACGCAGTATTTT. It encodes CASSQGTGTDTQYF.